Included here is one TCR beta chain sequence, with context. The antigen remains unidentified. In germline, CDR1 is SGDLS, CDR2 YYNGEE. V lost 0 bases to trimming and J lost 6 bases; unmatched junction nucleotides: 10. This CDR3 spans 17 amino acids. Researchers ran the PCR with 60 Vbeta and 13 Jbeta primers. Data came from immunoSEQ multiplex PCR; TCRdb stores just in-frame clones and leaves some out. Found here are 60,000 to 70,000 clones; the top ten clones hold 4% to 5.5%. This sample is part of a study of cytomegalovirus exposure and HLA in healthy donors. Study-wide results and limits: In vitro testing confirmed three CMV-associated chains as specific for CMV antigens. Most of the TCR beta V segments (in an earlier analysis) were productive either about 90% or about 30% of the time. A reported reduction in N-insertions relative to the approximately 600-donor mean was seen in an Asian-associated ancestry cluster in a later analysis. The records held CMV serostatus as the only immune exposure information.

This TCR was sampled from a man aged 25 to 45 in good health and CMV-seropositive. The sample comprised PBMCs. The chain recombines TRBV9 with TRBJ2-2, with 8 nucleotides matching TRBD2. In DNA, the CDR3 is TGTGCCAGCAGCGTAGGAGCGGGGGACATCAACCCCGGGGAGCTGTTTTTT. Its protein product is CASSVGAGDINPGELFF.